This entry features one TCR beta chain sequence. What it binds is unknown. Germline CDR1 reads SGHNT; CDR2 reads YENEEA. The CDR3 sequence is 13 residues long. Trimming removed 4 bases at V and 3 bases at J, with 10 bases between. This specimen comes from a study of cytomegalovirus exposure and HLA in healthy donors. Study overall: The 120 validation repertoires were produced on the same platform as the 670 or so repertoires of the first cohort. This was reported in a later analysis.

Overall study results and limits: Reports credit the classifier with highly specific, highly sensitive diagnosis of cytomegalovirus status. In a later analysis, first-cohort TCR clusters were found to tend to co-occur in the approximately 120 validation repertoires. The study flagged some 170 TCR beta chains as cytomegalovirus-associated.

Some clones are missing from TCRdb's copy, which holds only in-frame ones; the method was immunoSEQ multiplex PCR. The sample includes under 300,000 clones, about 86% of them seen just once. The TCR originated in a woman under 30 in good health and CMV-seronegative. The specimen was PBMCs. This rearrangement joins TRBV11-3 to TRBJ2-7; D is unresolved. CDR3 protein: CASSYSSNYEQYF. DNA for the CDR3: TGTGCCAGCAGCTACTCAAGTAACTACGAGCAGTACTTC.